These 10 T cell receptor beta chains came from one sample sequenced in a study of T cell responses to AZD1222 COVID-19 vaccine. Assay used: immunoSEQ multiplex PCR; TCRdb lists only in-frame clones, some missing. The repertoire consists of some 80,000 clones, with roughly nine tenths occurring once and the leading ten covering about 5.2%. Sequences were derived from peripheral blood, sampled on day 0 of AZD1222 vaccination. All receptors derive from an adult in good health.

J is TRBJ1-4 and V is TRBV5-4, with a possible D match to TRBD1 (6 bases). This CDR3 comprises 17 residues. Trimming took 0 bases from V and 3 from J, leaving 15 bases between them. Per the germline V gene, CDR1 is SGHNT and CDR2 is YYREEE (reference sequence). This chain's CDR3 is CASSLGPPGTSNEKLFF. The CDR3 DNA reads as TGTGCCAGCAGCTTGGGACCTCCCGGGACATCTAATGAAAAACTGTTTTTT.

This clone was observed a single time. The chain carries TRBV5-1 and TRBJ2-7; tentatively, D is TRBD1 (6 bases). The CDR3 consists of 14 residues. Germline V gene lookup returns CDR1 SGHRS and CDR2 YFSETQ. The V end lost 4 bases, the J end lost 4 bases, and 15 bases lay between the germline ends. CDR3: CASSPAGAQYEQYF. The CDR3 coding sequence is TGCGCCAGCAGCCCCGCAGGGGCCCAATACGAGCAGTACTTC.

The chain combines TRBV9 with TRBJ2-7; D is undetermined. This CDR3 spans 13 amino acids. Germline V gene sequence: CDR1 SGDLS, CDR2 YYNGEE. V was cut by 3 bases and J by 0 bases, with 7 bases left in between. CDR3 coding DNA: TGTGCCAGCAGCGAAACCCCCTCCTACGAGCAGTACTTC. Protein sequence: CASSETPSYEQYF.

The rearrangement links TRBV6-5 to TRBJ1-4; 7 bases align to TRBD1. Germline V gene sequence: CDR1 MNHEY, CDR2 SVGAGI. The junction had 13 bases not matched to a gene; V was cut back by 10 bases and J by 8 bases. The CDR3 length is 14 residues. The CDR3 DNA reads as TGTGCCACCGAAGTACAGGGGAAGGGAGAAAAACTGTTTTTT. Amino acids: CATEVQGKGEKLFF.

This chain uses TRBV3-1 (or the pseudogene TRBV3-2) with TRBJ2-1; TRBD2 matches at 8 bases. Germline loops: CDR1 LGHDT, CDR2 YNNKEL (reference sequence). The CDR3 contains 14 residues. V shed 3 bases and J 7 bases; nucleotides not matched to a gene: 5. In nucleotides, the CDR3 is TGTGCCAGCAGCCACGGAGCGGGGGTGAATGAGCAGTTCTTC. It translates to CASSHGAGVNEQFF.

The chain couples TRBV10-3 to TRBJ2-7; a possible D gene is TRBD2 (6 bases). This CDR3 has 16 residues. V dropped 3 bases and J dropped 1 base, with 16 bases sitting between them. The germline gives CDR1 ENHRY, CDR2 SYGVKD. CDR3 protein: CAISELGRGSSYEQYF. In DNA form, the CDR3 reads TGTGCCATCAGTGAACTCGGGCGGGGATCTTCCTACGAGCAGTACTTC.

This chain links TRBV10-3 with TRBJ2-4, with 9 bases identical to TRBD1. There are 17 residues in the CDR3. Germline V gives CDR1 ENHRY, CDR2 SYGVKD. The J segment lost 3 bases and the V segment lost 0 bases, leaving 6 bases of the junction unmatched. CDR3 sequence: CAISESRTGEVKNIQYF. The CDR3 DNA follows: TGTGCCATCAGTGAGTCCAGGACAGGGGAGGTCAAAAACATTCAGTACTTC.

The DNA of the CDR3 is TGTGCCAGCAGTTTAGGTGGGTTCTATGGCTACACCTTC. It is translated as CASSLGGFYGYTF. This rearrangement joins TRBV12-3 or TRBV12-4 to TRBJ1-2; D not resolved. The CDR3 is 13 residues long. Trimming took 1 base from V and 4 from J, leaving 7 bases between them.

The chain combines TRBV5-6 with TRBJ1-3, with no clear D. Germline V gene lookup returns CDR1 SGHDT and CDR2 YYEEEE. The CDR3 runs 13 residues. Trimming stripped 2 bases from V and 1 base from J, with 4 bases between. The CDR3 region has the DNA TGTGCCAGCAGCTTTTTTTCTGGAAACACCATATATTTT. Amino acids: CASSFFSGNTIYF.

The gene calls are TRBV12-3 or TRBV12-4 and TRBJ2-2; D not certain. The CDR3 is made up of 12 amino acids. The V end was cut by 6 bases, the J end by 8 bases, with 10 bases between. CDR3 amino acids: CASRHGSGELFF. The CDR3 DNA reads TGTGCCAGCAGGCACGGGTCGGGGGAGCTGTTTTTT.